The next 29 T cell receptor beta chains were all read from a single sample in a study of T cell responses to AZD1222 COVID-19 vaccine. The protocol was immunoSEQ multiplex PCR, while the TCRdb copy is restricted to in-frame clones and leaves out a portion. The sample holds just over 80,000 clones, 80% to 90% seen once. The source was peripheral blood, collected on day 0 of AZD1222 vaccination. The receptors come from an adult in good health.

The genes are TRBV9 and TRBJ2-1; TRBD2 matches 12 bases. V gave up 0 bases and J gave up 3 bases; unmatched junction bases: 4. Germline V gene sequence: CDR1 SGDLS, CDR2 YYNGEE. This CDR3 has 17 residues. This chain's CDR3 is CASSVDLAGGNYNEQFF. CDR3 bases: TGTGCCAGCAGCGTAGATCTAGCGGGGGGGAACTACAATGAGCAGTTCTTC.

This clone was found once. The CDR3: CASFGQGAFLFQETQYF. In DNA form, the CDR3 reads TGTGCCAGCTTCGGACAGGGGGCTTTCCTCTTCCAAGAGACCCAGTACTTC. The genes are TRBV28 and TRBJ2-5; 11 nucleotides align to TRBD1. Germline V gives CDR1 MDHEN, CDR2 SYDVKM. The V gene end was trimmed by 8 bases and the J gene end by 1 base; junction bases not matched to a gene: 12. This CDR3 spans 17 amino acids.

This chain links TRBV2 with TRBJ2-5; D ambiguous. Per germline, CDR1 SNHLY and CDR2 FYNNEI. This CDR3 has 12 amino acids. V was trimmed by 10 bases and J by 4 bases, leaving 13 bases between them. CDR3 residues: CATAPRRETQYF. CDR3 in DNA: TGTGCCACCGCCCCAAGAAGAGAGACCCAGTACTTC.

The chain is built from TRBV6-5 and TRBJ1-5; 9 bases align to TRBD1. Germline lookup yields CDR1 MNHEY and CDR2 SVGAGI. The CDR3 consists of 14 residues. V dropped 6 bases and J dropped 9; count of bases not matched to a gene: 9. The CDR3 here is CASRRRDRARPQHF. The CDR3 coding sequence is TGTGCCAGCAGACGCCGGGACAGGGCTCGGCCCCAGCATTTT.

V is TRBV19 and J is TRBJ1-5; D remains ambiguous. Trimming took off 3 bases at V and 4 bases at J, with 13 bases between the two ends. Germline CDR1 and CDR2: LNHDA and SQIVND (reference sequence). The CDR3 extends over 15 amino acids. Here the CDR3 DNA reads TGTGCCAGTAGTATCTCCAGTGTAGGGAATCAGCCCCAGCATTTT. Protein: CASSISSVGNQPQHF. The variable domain in full, with the rest retrieved from reference TRBV19 and TRBJ1-5, is DGGITQSPKYLFRKEGQNVTLSCEQNLNHDAMYWYRQDPGQGLRLIYYSQIVNDFQKGDIAEGYSVSREKKESFPLTVTSAQKNPTAFYLCASSISSVGNQPQHFGDGTRLSIL.

J is TRBJ2-7 and V is TRBV5-6; TRBD2 might be the D (6 bases). Germline CDR1 reads SGHDT; CDR2 reads YYEEEE. This CDR3 contains 11 residues. V was shortened by 3 bases and J by 7 bases, with 8 bases between the two germline ends. DNA for the CDR3: TGTGCCAGCAGCTATGGAGGGGAGCAGTACTTC. As protein: CASSYGGEQYF.

This clone was counted once. V usage is TRBV30 and J usage is TRBJ2-1; D might be TRBD1 (8 bases). Trimming stripped 0 bases from V and 3 bases from J, with 12 bases between. CDR3 length equals 15 residues. Germline values: CDR1 GTSNPN, CDR2 SVGIG (reference sequence). The CDR3 nucleotides read TGTGCCTGGAGTGTACAGGGGGGGATCTACAATGAGCAGTTCTTC. Amino acid sequence: CAWSVQGGIYNEQFF. The full variable domain, rest sourced from reference TRBV30 and TRBJ2-1, is SQTIHQWPATLVQPVGSPLSLECTVEGTSNPNLYWYRQAAGRGLQLLFYSVGIGQISSEVPQNLSASRPQDRQFILSSKKLLLSDSGFYLCAWSVQGGIYNEQFFGPGTRLTVL.

The V gene is TRBV10-3, the J gene TRBJ1-6; perhaps TRBD1 as D (6 bases). The V gene's germline CDR1 is ENHRY and CDR2 SYGVKD. V dropped 4 bases and J dropped 7 bases, with 11 bases sitting between them. The CDR3 runs 14 residues. The DNA of the CDR3 is TGTGCCATCAGTGGACAGGTTCTGAATTCACCCCTCCACTTT. Its protein is CAISGQVLNSPLHF.

The rearrangement uses TRBV7-6 and TRBJ2-2; 10 bases are a match to TRBD2. J gave up 6 bases and V 4 bases, and 8 bases lay outside the gene matches. Germline V gene data show CDR1 as SGHVS and CDR2 as FNYEAQ. The CDR3 is 16 amino acids. CDR3 sequence reads: CASSSSRSGGAGELFF. The CDR3 DNA reads as TGTGCCAGCAGCTCCTCCCGCAGCGGGGGGGCCGGGGAGCTGTTTTTT.

This clone has a single count. The V gene is TRBV9, the J gene TRBJ1-2; possible D gene TRBD1, 6 bases. From germline, CDR1 is SGDLS and CDR2 YYNGEE. With 0 bases removed from V and 5 bases from J, the gap between germline ends came to 14 bases. The CDR3 extends over 15 amino acids. CDR3 loop: CASSVEALGTYGYTF. The CDR3 bases are TGTGCCAGCAGCGTAGAAGCCCTAGGGACATATGGCTACACCTTC.

The V and J genes are TRBV11-3 and TRBJ1-4; 9 bases map to TRBD1. V trimming: 5 bases; J trimming: 3 bases; junction bases outside the gene matches: 10. The CDR3 totals 17 residues. Germline values: CDR1 SGHNT, CDR2 YENEEA. The DNA for the CDR3 is TGTGCCAGCAGCCCGGGGGACAGGGTGCTGTCTAATGAAAAACTGTTTTTT. It yields the protein CASSPGDRVLSNEKLFF.

The chain carries TRBV7-2 and TRBJ2-3; a weak D match, TRBD1 (6 bases). Germline lookup yields CDR1 SGHTA and CDR2 FQGNSA. Trimming left V 3 bases short and J 5 bases short, with 12 bases between. This CDR3 is built from 14 residues. The CDR3 sequence: CASSFRGTGDTQYF. In nucleotides, the CDR3 is TGTGCCAGCAGCTTCAGGGGAACAGGAGATACGCAGTATTTT.

V usage is TRBV30 and J usage is TRBJ1-2, with D possibly being TRBD1 (5 bases). The CDR3 spans 15 residues. The germline V gene has CDR1 GTSNPN and CDR2 SVGIG (reference sequence). Trimming took off 4 bases at V and 6 bases at J, with 21 bases between the two ends. This chain's CDR3 is CAWKNRDRPLDGYTF. The CDR3 coding sequence is TGTGCCTGGAAGAATAGAGACAGACCTTTAGATGGCTACACCTTC.

The chain has TRBV5-1 and TRBJ1-1, with TRBD1 as a possible D gene (6 bases). The V gene's germline CDR1 is SGHRS and CDR2 YFSETQ. The CDR3 has 13 amino acids. V was cut by 6 bases and J by 7 bases, with 16 bases left in between. CDR3 DNA sequence: TGCGCCAGCATTAAGGACAGCCGGGATGAAGCTTTCTTT. Protein: CASIKDSRDEAFF.

The sample holds one count of this clone. The gene calls are TRBV7-6 and TRBJ1-2; 7 nucleotides match TRBD1. The germline V gene has CDR1 SGHVS and CDR2 FNYEAQ. V lost 5 bases, J lost 5 bases, and 5 bases stayed unmatched. The CDR3 covers 13 residues. CDR3 sequence reads: CASSPLTGYGYTF. The CDR3 DNA reads TGTGCCAGCAGCCCCCTGACAGGGTATGGCTACACCTTC.

This chain joins TRBV3-1 (or the pseudogene TRBV3-2) and TRBJ2-5; D not certain. Per germline, CDR1 LGHDT and CDR2 YNNKEL (reference sequence). V was cut by 2 bases and J by 1 base, with 11 bases left in between. The CDR3 is 15 amino acids. The CDR3 DNA sequence: TGTGCCAGCAGCCAACCCGGCAGTGTCCAAGAGACCCAGTACTTC. Translation: CASSQPGSVQETQYF.

This chain joins TRBV28 and TRBJ2-1, with D perhaps matching TRBD2 (7 bases). Germline V gene data show CDR1 as MDHEN and CDR2 as SYDVKM. Trimming took 7 bases from V and 2 from J, leaving 18 bases between them. The CDR3 is 16 amino acids. Here the CDR3 reads CASIRGGAGPYNEQFF. The CDR3 nucleotides read TGTGCCAGCATCCGTGGGGGGGCAGGCCCCTACAATGAGCAGTTCTTC.

This chain connects TRBV5-1 to TRBJ2-3, with D possibly called TRBD1 or TRBD2 (5 bases each). V gave up 3 bases and J gave up 2 bases, with 13 bases separating them. This CDR3 spans 15 amino acids. Germline V CDR1 and CDR2: SGHRS, YFSETQ. CDR3 DNA sequence: TGCGCCAGCAGCTCCTCGGGGCGCTTCACAGATACGCAGTATTTT. Translation: CASSSSGRFTDTQYF.

The rearrangement uses TRBV15 and TRBJ2-1; the D is unclear. CDR1 is LNHNV and CDR2 is YYDKDF in the germline V gene (reference sequence). The CDR3 sequence is 11 residues long. The ends were cut back, 0 bases at V and 6 bases at J, with 0 bases in the middle. The CDR3 coding sequence is TGTGCCACCAGCAGAGACAATGAGCAGTTCTTC. Translation: CATSRDNEQFF.

CDR3 sequence (DNA): TGTGCCAGCAGCCGTATCCACGCGAATGAAAAACTGTTTTTT. Protein: CASSRIHANEKLFF. The V call is TRBV5-5, the J call TRBJ1-4; no clear D gene. CDR1 is SGHKS and CDR2 is YYEKEE in the germline V gene (reference sequence). This CDR3 contains 14 residues. V gave up 4 bases and J gave up 5 bases, with 12 bases separating them.

The chain joins TRBV28 to TRBJ1-1; 8 bases map to TRBD1. The CDR3 has 12 amino acids. Germline V CDR1 and CDR2: MDHEN, SYDVKM. V was clipped by 10 bases and J by 1 base; unmatched bases: 2. CDR3 in DNA: TGTGCCAAAGGGACAGGGAACACTGAAGCTTTCTTT. Translated: CAKGTGNTEAFF.

The CDR3, as DNA: TGTGCCAGCAGCCCCGGGACATATAGCTACACCTTC. Translated, it gives CASSPGTYSYTF. The chain joins TRBV7-9 to TRBJ1-2; the D gene is possibly TRBD1 (6 bases). Looked up from germline, CDR1 is SEHNR and CDR2 is FQNEAQ (reference sequence). The CDR3 loop spans 12 amino acids. Trimming cost V 5 bases and J 9 bases, with 13 bases left between them.

The rearrangement joins TRBV7-9 to TRBJ1-2, with TRBD1 as a possible D gene (6 bases). The CDR3 is 11 amino acids. Germline CDR1 is SEHNR and CDR2 is FQNEAQ (reference sequence). CDR3 sequence: CVLGGNYGYTF. The CDR3 region has the DNA TGTGTTCTAGGGGGGAACTATGGCTACACCTTC.

The chain links TRBV28 to TRBJ1-1; weak D call: TRBD1 (5 bases). The CDR3 extends over 15 amino acids. V lost 2 bases and J 3 bases, leaving 13 bases between the germline ends. From germline, CDR1 is MDHEN and CDR2 SYDVKM. CDR3 loop: CASSLMAGMDTEAFF. The CDR3 DNA is TGTGCCAGCAGTTTAATGGCAGGGATGGACACTGAAGCTTTCTTT.

This clone was detected once. This chain links TRBV30 with TRBJ2-1, with a tentative D call TRBD2 (6 bases). The CDR3 extends over 12 amino acids. Germline-derived CDR1 and CDR2 are GTSNPN and SVGIG (reference sequence). The V and J ends lost 5 bases and 7 bases respectively, with 12 bases between them. CDR3 amino acids: CAWLPRGNEQFF. In nucleotides, the CDR3 is TGTGCCTGGCTGCCCCGGGGGAATGAGCAGTTCTTC.

J is TRBJ1-6 and V is TRBV4-1; D is possibly TRBD1 (5 bases). The CDR3 runs 16 residues. Germline CDR1 reads MGHRA; CDR2 reads YSYEKL. Between the trimmed V and J ends, which lost 0 bases and 7 bases, there was a span of 13 bases. The CDR3 here is CASSQDTRRGNSPLHF. The CDR3 DNA sequence: TGCGCCAGCAGCCAAGATACCCGGAGGGGAAATTCACCCCTCCACTTT.

The gene calls are TRBV7-6 and TRBJ2-1; TRBD2 agrees at 11 bases. The CDR3 has 14 residues. The germline V gene encodes CDR1 SGHVS and CDR2 FNYEAQ. V shed 4 bases and J 10 bases; nucleotides not matched to a gene: 6. The DNA for the CDR3 is TGTGCCAGCAGCTCCTTATCTAGCGGGGGGGAGCAGTTCTTC. Its translation is CASSSLSSGGEQFF.

V and J are TRBV5-4 and TRBJ2-3; TRBD1 agrees at 7 bases. Germline loops: CDR1 SGHNT, CDR2 YYREEE (reference sequence). The CDR3 sequence is 17 residues long. The J segment lost 7 bases and the V segment lost 0 bases, leaving 14 bases of the junction unmatched. This CDR3 is CASSLGSDSRGPNTQYF. The CDR3 DNA reads TGTGCCAGCAGCTTGGGGTCAGACTCGAGGGGGCCTAATACGCAGTATTTT.

The chain uses TRBV10-3 and TRBJ2-2; 10 nucleotides match TRBD1. Germline V gene sequence: CDR1 ENHRY, CDR2 SYGVKD. The CDR3 sequence is 16 residues long. The V segment lost 0 bases and the J segment 3 bases; nucleotides outside the gene matches: 1. This CDR3 is CAISESTGGYTGELFF. CDR3 DNA sequence: TGTGCCATCAGTGAGTCGACAGGGGGCTACACCGGGGAGCTGTTTTTT.